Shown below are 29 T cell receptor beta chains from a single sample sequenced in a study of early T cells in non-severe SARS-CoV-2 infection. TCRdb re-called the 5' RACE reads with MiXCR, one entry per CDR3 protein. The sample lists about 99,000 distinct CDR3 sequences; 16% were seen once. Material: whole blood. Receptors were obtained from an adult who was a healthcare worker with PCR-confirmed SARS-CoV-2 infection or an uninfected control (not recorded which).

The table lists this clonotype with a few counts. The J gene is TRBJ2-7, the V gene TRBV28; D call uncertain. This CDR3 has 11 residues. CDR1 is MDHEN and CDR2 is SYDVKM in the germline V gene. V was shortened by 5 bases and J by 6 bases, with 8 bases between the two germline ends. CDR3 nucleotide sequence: TGTGCCAGCAGTCCCCATTTCGAGCAGTACTTC. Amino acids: CASSPHFEQYF. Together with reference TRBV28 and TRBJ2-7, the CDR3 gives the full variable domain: DVKVTQSSRYLVKRTGEKVFLECVQDMDHENMFWYRQDPGLGLRLIYFSYDVKMKEKGDIPEGYSVSREKKERFSLILESASTNQTSMYLCASSPHFEQYFGPGTRLTVT.

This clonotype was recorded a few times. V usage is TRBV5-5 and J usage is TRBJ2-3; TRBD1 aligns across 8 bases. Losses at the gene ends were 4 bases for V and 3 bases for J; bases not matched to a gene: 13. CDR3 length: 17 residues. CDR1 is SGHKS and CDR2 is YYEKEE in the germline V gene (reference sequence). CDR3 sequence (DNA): TGTGCCAGCAGCCGGGCTGACAGGGGAATGGGTACAGATACGCAGTATTTT. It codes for CASSRADRGMGTDTQYF. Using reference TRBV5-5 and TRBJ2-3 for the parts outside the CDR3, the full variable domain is DAGVTQSPTHLIKTRGQQVTLRCSPISGHKSVSWYQQVLGQGPQFIFQYYEKEERGRGNFPDRFSARQFPNYSSELNVNALLLGDSALYLCASSRADRGMGTDTQYFGPGTRLTVL.

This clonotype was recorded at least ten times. Written as DNA, the CDR3 is TGCAGTGCTACGGACTATAGCGGGGGACTCACCTCCTACGAGCAGTACTTC. Residues: CSATDYSGGLTSYEQYF. This chain links TRBV20-1 with TRBJ2-7; 9 bases match TRBD2. Germline V lookup: CDR1 DFQATT, CDR2 SNEGSKA (reference sequence). The CDR3 sequence is 17 residues long. The ends lost 4 bases at V and 0 bases at J; junction bases unmatched: 13.

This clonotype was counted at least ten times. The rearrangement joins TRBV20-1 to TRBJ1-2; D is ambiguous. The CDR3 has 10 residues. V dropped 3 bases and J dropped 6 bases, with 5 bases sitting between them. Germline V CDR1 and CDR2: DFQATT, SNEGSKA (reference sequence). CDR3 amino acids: CSARDHGYTF. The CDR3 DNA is TGCAGTGCTAGGGACCATGGCTACACCTTC.

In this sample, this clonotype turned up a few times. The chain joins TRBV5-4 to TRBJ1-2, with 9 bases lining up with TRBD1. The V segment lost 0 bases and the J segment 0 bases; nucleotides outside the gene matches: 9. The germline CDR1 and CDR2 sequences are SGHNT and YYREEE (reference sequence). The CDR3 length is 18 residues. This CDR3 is CASSLAGQGRPPNYGYTF. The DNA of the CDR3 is TGTGCCAGCAGCTTGGCGGGACAGGGCAGACCCCCTAACTATGGCTACACCTTC.

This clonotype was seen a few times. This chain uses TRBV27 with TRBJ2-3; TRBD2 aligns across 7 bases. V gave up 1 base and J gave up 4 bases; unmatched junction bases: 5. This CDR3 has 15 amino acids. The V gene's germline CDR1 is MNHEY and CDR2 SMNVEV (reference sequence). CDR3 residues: CASSLFAGAADTQYF. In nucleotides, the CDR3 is TGTGCCAGCAGTTTATTTGCGGGAGCGGCAGATACGCAGTATTTT.

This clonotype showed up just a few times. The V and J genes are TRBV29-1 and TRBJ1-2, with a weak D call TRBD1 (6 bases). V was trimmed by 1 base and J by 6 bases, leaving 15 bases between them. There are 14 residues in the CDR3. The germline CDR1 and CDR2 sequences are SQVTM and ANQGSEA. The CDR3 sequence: CSVEGRAGVNGYTF. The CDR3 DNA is TGCAGCGTTGAAGGTCGAGCAGGGGTAAATGGCTACACCTTC.

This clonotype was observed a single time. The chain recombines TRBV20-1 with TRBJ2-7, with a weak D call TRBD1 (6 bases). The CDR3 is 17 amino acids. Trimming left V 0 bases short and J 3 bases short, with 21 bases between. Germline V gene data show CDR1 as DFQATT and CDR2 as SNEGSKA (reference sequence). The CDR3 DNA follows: TGCAGTGCTAGAGATCCCACTGCCCGGACAGTTGACTACGAGCAGTACTTC. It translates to CSARDPTARTVDYEQYF.

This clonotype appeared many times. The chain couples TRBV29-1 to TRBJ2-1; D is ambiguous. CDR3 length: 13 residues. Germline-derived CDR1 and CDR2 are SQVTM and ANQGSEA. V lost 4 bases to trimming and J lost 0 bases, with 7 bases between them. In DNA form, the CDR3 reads TGCAGCGTTGTCCCGGACTCCTACAATGAGCAGTTCTTC. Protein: CSVVPDSYNEQFF.

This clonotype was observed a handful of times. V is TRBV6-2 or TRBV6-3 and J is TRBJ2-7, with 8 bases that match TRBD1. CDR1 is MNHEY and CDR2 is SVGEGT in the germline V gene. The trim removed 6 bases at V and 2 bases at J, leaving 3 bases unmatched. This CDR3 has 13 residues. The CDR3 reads CASRGQGTYEQYF. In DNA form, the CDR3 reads TGTGCCAGCAGAGGACAGGGAACCTACGAGCAGTACTTC.

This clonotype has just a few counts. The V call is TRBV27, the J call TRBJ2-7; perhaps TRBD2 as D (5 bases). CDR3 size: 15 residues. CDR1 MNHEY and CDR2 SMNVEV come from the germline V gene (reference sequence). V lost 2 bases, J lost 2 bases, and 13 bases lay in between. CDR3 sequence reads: CASSLGGASTYEQYF. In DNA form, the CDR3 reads TGTGCCAGCAGTTTAGGAGGCGCTAGCACCTACGAGCAGTACTTC.

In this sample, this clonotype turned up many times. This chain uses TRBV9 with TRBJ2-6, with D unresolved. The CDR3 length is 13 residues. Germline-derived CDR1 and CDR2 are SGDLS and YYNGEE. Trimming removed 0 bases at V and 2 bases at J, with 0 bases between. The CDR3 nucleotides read TGTGCCAGCAGCGTAGCTGGGGCCAACGTCCTGACTTTC. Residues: CASSVAGANVLTF.

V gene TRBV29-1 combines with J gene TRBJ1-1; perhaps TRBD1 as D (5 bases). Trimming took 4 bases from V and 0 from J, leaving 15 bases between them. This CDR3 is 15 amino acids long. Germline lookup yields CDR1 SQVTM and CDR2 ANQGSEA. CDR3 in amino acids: CSVVRGGRMNTEAFF. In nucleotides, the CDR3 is TGCAGCGTTGTTCGCGGGGGTCGGATGAACACTGAAGCTTTCTTT.

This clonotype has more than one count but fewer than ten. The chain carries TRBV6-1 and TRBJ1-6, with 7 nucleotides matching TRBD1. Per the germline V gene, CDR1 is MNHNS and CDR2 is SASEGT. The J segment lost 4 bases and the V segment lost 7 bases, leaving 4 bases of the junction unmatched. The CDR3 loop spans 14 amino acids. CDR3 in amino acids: CASNPQGYNSPLHF. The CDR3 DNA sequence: TGTGCCAGCAACCCACAGGGGTATAATTCACCCCTCCACTTT.

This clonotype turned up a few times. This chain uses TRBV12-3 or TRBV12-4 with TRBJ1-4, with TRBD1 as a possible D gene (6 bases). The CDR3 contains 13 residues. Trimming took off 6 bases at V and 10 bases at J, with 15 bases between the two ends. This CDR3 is CASSLRQVRKLFF. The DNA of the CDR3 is TGTGCCAGCAGCCTCCGACAGGTCCGAAAACTGTTTTTT.

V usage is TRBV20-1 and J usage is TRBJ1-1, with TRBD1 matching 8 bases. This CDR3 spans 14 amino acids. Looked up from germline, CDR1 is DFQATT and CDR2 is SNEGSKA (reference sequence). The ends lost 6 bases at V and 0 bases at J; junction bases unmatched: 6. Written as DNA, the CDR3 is TGCAGTGCCACACAGGGGGGCCTGAACACTGAAGCTTTCTTT. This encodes CSATQGGLNTEAFF.

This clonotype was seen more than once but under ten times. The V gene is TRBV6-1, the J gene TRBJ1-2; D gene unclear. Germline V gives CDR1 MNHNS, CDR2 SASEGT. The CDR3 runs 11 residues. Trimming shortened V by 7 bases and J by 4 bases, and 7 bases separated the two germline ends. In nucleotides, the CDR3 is TGTGCCAGCACCACGCTCTATGGCTACACCTTC. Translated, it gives CASTTLYGYTF.

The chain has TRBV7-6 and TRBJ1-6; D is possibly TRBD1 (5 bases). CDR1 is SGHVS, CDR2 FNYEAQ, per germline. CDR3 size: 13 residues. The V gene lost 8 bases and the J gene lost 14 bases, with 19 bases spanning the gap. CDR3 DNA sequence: TGTGCCAGCCGGGACGGGTTGAGAGGGACCCTCCACTTT. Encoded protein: CASRDGLRGTLHF.

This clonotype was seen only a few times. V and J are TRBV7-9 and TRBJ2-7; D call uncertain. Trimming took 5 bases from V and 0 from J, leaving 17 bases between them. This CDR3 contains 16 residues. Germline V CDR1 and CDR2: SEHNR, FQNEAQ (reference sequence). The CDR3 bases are TGTGCCAGCAGCCTGCCCCAGGAGATGTACTCCTACGAGCAGTACTTC. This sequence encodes CASSLPQEMYSYEQYF.

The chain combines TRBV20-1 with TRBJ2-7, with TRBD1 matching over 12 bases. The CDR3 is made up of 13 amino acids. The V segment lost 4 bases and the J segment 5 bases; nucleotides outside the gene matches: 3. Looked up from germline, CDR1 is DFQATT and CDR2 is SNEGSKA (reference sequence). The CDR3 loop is CSATGTGGDEQYF. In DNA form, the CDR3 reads TGCAGTGCTACAGGGACAGGGGGCGACGAGCAGTACTTC.

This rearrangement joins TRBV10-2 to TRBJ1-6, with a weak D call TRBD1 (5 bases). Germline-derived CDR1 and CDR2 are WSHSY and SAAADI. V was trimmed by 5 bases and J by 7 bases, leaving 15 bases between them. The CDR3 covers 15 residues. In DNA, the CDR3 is TGCGCCAGCAGTCATCGCAGGGCAGGGAATTCACCCCTCCACTTT. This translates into CASSHRRAGNSPLHF.

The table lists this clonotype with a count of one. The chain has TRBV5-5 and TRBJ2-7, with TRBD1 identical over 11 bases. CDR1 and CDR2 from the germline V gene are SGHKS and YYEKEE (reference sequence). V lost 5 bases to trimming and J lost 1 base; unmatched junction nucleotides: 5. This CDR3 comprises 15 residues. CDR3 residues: CASSPGQGGSYEQYF. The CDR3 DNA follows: TGTGCCAGCAGTCCGGGACAGGGGGGTTCCTACGAGCAGTACTTC.

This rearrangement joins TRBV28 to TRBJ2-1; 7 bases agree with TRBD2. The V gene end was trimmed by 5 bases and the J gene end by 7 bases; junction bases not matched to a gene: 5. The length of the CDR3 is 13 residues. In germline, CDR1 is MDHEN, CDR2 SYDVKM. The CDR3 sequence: CASSLTSLNEQFF. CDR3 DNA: TGTGCCAGCAGTCTGACTAGCCTGAATGAGCAGTTCTTC. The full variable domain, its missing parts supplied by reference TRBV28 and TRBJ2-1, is DVKVTQSSRYLVKRTGEKVFLECVQDMDHENMFWYRQDPGLGLRLIYFSYDVKMKEKGDIPEGYSVSREKKERFSLILESASTNQTSMYLCASSLTSLNEQFFGPGTRLTVL.

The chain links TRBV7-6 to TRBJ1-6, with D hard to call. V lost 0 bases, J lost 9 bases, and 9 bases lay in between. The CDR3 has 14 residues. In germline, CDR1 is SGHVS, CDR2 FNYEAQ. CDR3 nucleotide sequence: TGTGCCAGCAGCTTAGCCGGCCACGGTTCACCCCTCCACTTT. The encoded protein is CASSLAGHGSPLHF.

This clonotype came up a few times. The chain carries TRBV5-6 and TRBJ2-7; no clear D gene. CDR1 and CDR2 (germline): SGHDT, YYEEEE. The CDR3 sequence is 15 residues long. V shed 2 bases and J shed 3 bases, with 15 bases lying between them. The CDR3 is CASSFGPAQGYEQYF. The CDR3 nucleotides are TGTGCCAGCAGCTTTGGTCCAGCTCAAGGCTACGAGCAGTACTTC.

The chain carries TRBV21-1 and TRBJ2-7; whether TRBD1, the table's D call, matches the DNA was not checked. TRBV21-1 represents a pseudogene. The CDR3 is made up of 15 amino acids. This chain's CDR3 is CASSTPGASTHEQYF. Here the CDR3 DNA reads TGTGCCAGCAGCACGCCCGGGGCTAGCACCCACGAGCAGTACTTC.

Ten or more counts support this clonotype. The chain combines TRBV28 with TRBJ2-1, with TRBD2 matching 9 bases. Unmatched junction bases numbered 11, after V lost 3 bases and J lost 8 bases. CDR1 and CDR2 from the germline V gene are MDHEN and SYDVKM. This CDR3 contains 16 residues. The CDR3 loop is CASSFPFAGGQYEQFF. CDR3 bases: TGTGCCAGCAGTTTTCCTTTTGCGGGAGGGCAGTATGAGCAGTTCTTC.

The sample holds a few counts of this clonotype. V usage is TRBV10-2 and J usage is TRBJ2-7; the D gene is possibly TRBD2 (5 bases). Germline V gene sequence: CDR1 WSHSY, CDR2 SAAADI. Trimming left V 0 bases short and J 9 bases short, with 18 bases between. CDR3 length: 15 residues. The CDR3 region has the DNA TGCGCCAGCAGTGAGTCCCGCCGCCTAGCAAAGGGGCAGTACTTC. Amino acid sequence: CASSESRRLAKGQYF.

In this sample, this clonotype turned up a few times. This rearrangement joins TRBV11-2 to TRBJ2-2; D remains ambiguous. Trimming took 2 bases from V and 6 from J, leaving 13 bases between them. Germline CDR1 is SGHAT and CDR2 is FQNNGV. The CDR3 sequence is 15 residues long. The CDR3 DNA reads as TGTGCCAGCAGCTTACAATCCCTGGTGGCCGGGGAGCTGTTTTTT. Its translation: CASSLQSLVAGELFF.